There are many counts of the clone carrying this T cell receptor (beta chain). The antigen remains unidentified. TCRdb re-called the reads with MiXCR, one entry per CDR3 protein. The sample records fewer than 550,000 distinct CDR3 sequences, about 11% being singletons. This record comes from a study of T cell repertoires in cytomegalovirus infection. Study context: Public signatures in TCR beta pointed to CMV infection and matching HLA type. Whole-study results and caveats: HLA-C-restricted TCR beta clonotypes specific for CMV led the ex vivo response. Adding up the frequency of public TCR beta families identified people who carried CMV plus the relevant HLA.

The ends were cut back, 6 bases at V and 0 bases at J, with 14 bases in the middle. Per the germline V gene, CDR1 is SGHVS and CDR2 is FQNEAQ. The CDR3 runs 15 residues. The sample comprised PBMCs. The V call is TRBV7-8, the J call TRBJ1-1, with no clear D. The sequence was collected from a human donor in good health (CMV status not recorded). Some clones in this sample may be carry-over from other donors' samples. The DNA for the CDR3 is TGTGCCAGCAGGAGGGATGGGAATATGAACACTGAAGCTTTCTTT. This gives the protein CASRRDGNMNTEAFF. Full variable domain (missing parts from reference TRBV7-8 and TRBJ1-1): GAGVSQSPRYKVAKRGQDVALRCDPISGHVSLFWYQQALGQGPEFLTYFQNEAQLDKSGLPSDRFFAERPEGSVSTLKIQRTQQEDSAVYLCASRRDGNMNTEAFFGQGTRLTVV.